This T cell receptor beta chain comes out of a study of shared clonotypes between healthy human individuals (TCRdb year 2020). Looking at the study overall: The cohort included three men and a couple of women between 18 and 49 years of age. The study deeply sequenced blood TCR repertoires of five healthy adults to estimate repertoire size and the extent of clonotype sharing between individuals. Libraries were prepared and TCR repertoires were sequenced by different laboratories using diverse techniques, in order to increase sequencing depth and limit assay-specific biases. Per donor, three plates each were used for CD4 naive and CD4 memory, two for CD8 naive, and one for CD8 memory. Per donor, leukapheresis produced somewhere between about 0.8 and 9 billion PBMCs. Findings and caveats that apply to the study as a whole: Rarefaction of sorted-subset datasets indicated incomplete sequencing despite the large sequencing depth. Compared with non-shared clonotypes, the clonotypes found in all four sorted-subset donors had higher generation probabilities. Because the study included only a small number of donors, the genetic and exposure-history diversity represented was limited. Based on pairwise subsampling, the degree of clonotype sharing among donors was expected to be affected by sequencing depth. When several donors were compared, the shared fraction of clonotypes was 5% to 6.5% for naive CD4, around 3.6% for naive CD8, 2% to 2.5% for memory CD4, and approximately 0.4% for memory CD8. Naive subsets generally had larger estimated clonotype richness than memory subsets. Sampling was restricted to blood, and TCR repertoires in tissue are likely to differ from TCR repertoires in blood.

Using the deep immunoSEQ assay, multiplex PCR amplified TCR CDR3 regions from genomic DNA. For each cell subset, the extracted genomic DNA was distributed evenly across all wells of several immunoSEQ 96-well plates, and each plate served as one replicate. Each replicate PCR for sorted subsets received around 0.2 ug genomic DNA, equal to roughly 33,000 T cell genomes. Purified libraries were measured with a Qubit 3.0 fluorometer, size-checked on a Bioanalyzer 2100, and measured again with the KAPA Library Quantification kit. Every immunoSEQ 96-well plate was sequenced on a dedicated single-read 150-cycle Illumina NextSeq 550 flow cell. The original methods were these. Because the immunoSEQ output included only junctional sequences and no quality scores, the filtering could not be the same as the filtering used for full-length reads. To assign V/J genes and CDR3, sequences were annotated against IMGT germline references using PyIR, a Python wrapper for IgBLAST v1.9. Reads were removed for weak V/J assignments (E-value above 1e-6), missing CDR3, stop codons, out-of-frame junctions, or ambiguous translated residues. V3J clonotypes were defined by identical inferred V gene, J gene, and CDR3 amino acid sequence. Percentage overlap between repertoires was computed as shared unique clonotypes divided by the size of the smaller repertoire. Three approaches were used to assess repertoire richness: RTK rarefaction, the Chao1 estimator, and Recon v2.1 estimates of unobserved clonotypes. Generation probabilities for all TCRbeta clonotypes obtained by the gDNA method from four donors were computed using OLGA. Held by TCRdb, this immuneACCESS table contains in-frame sequences only and omits some clones. Under half of the omission traces to an unresolved V gene where checked; the cause of the rest is unknown. V, J and clone size were drawn from that table, and D and trimming were deduced from the DNA. This sample comprises over a million clones, roughly 96% of them detected only once. The leading ten clones occupy approximately 1.2% of the sample.

Of note for this clone: Its antigen is not yet known. No qualities accompany the bases; no much larger clone lies one base away.

The donors were healthy, HIV-negative adults who had no recently reported acute infections or vaccinations. Only Caucasian adults living in Nashville, Tennessee, USA were represented among the donors. Magnetic negative selection was used to enrich CD4+ T cells, after which naive cells were positively selected on CD45RA and the negative fraction became the memory subset. Blood was obtained by leukapheresis, after which PBMCs were separated by Ficoll-Histopaque density gradient centrifugation and cryopreserved in liquid nitrogen vapor phase. Analytical flow cytometry was used to check the purity and quantity of every magnetically sorted T cell population. Each sorted fraction had its genomic DNA isolated and then quantified by UV absorbance on a Nanodrop 2000c. Relative to germline, V is 6 bases shorter and J is 2 bases shorter, with 11 bases between their ends. From its cysteine to its phenylalanine, the CDR3 spans 13 amino acids. CDR3 DNA is the only sequence kept; it has 39 bases, read in frame from the first base. Reading the germline V gene gives CDR1 MNHEY and CDR2 SVGAGI.

The sequence is built from TRBV6-5 and TRBJ2-7; the D gene assignment is perhaps TRBD1 or TRBD2, with each matching 5 bases. This TCR was sampled from a man aged 25 to 40 in good health. Sequenced: naive CD4+ T cells sorted from blood. In light of the paper, this sample's cell subset or site label describes: CD45RA+ positively selected. The CDR3 protein: CASRGTAAYEQYF. The base sequence is TGTGCCAGCAGGGGGACCGCCGCCTACGAGCAGTACTTC.